This record covers a single T cell receptor (beta chain). Its antigen has not been determined. No per-base quality is available; no much larger clone lies one base away. This sample was taken from a study of identical twins (TCRdb year 2016). For the study in its entirety: The study deep-sequenced TCR alpha and beta repertoires from monozygotic twins, unrelated adults of various ages and cord blood to test whether fetal clonotypes persist. To rule out contamination, replicate twin experiments were performed at different times with different library preparation protocols. The full study reports these points: Compared with coincidental sharing between unrelated individuals, out-of-frame TCR alpha sequences shared between twins had an excess of sequences with low generation probability. Conclusions relied on cross-sectional statistical analysis, since the same donors could not be followed over many years. Zero-insertion analyses could be partly confounded by invariant T cells such as MAIT and iNKT, although diverse VJ usage argued against such confounding for most clonotypes. Fewer insertions were carried by abundant cord blood beta clonotypes, a similar but weaker trend appeared in young adult naive repertoires, and no such trend appeared in memory repertoires. In beta out-of-frame sequences, excess twin sharing was weaker, because having fewer shared sequences lowered the signal-to-noise ratio. In monozygotic twins, out-of-frame TCR alpha sharing was systematically underestimated by recombination models, although the models agreed with sharing between unrelated individuals.

The library was made by 5' RACE. The sequencer was an Illumina HiSeq 2000. A universal primer binding site was introduced by template switching, and a unique molecular identifier was present in the final cDNA, enabling accurate counting of TCR cDNA molecules. Specific primers in the conserved constant-segment region were used to synthesize first-strand cDNA for TCR alpha and beta chains. To control for contamination, every cDNA library carried two barcodes: a SMART-Mk sample barcode plus Illumina barcodes. TruSeq adapter sequences, together with Illumina sample barcodes, were added in two successive PCR steps. Sequencing of the TCR alpha and beta cDNA libraries was done on the Illumina HiSeq platform using custom primers. Processing in the source paper ran as follows. Unique molecular identifiers were extracted from raw reads with MiGEC, and CDR3 positions were determined with MiXCR. Recombination models were inferred per individual with the repgenHMM and IGoR tools using an EM algorithm. Shared clonotypes were analyzed with the tcR package in R, and sharing was normalized by the product of cloneset sizes. To study raw recombination free of thymic and clonal selection effects, out-of-frame nonproductive sequences were analyzed. TCRdb itself trimmed the public reads at Q25 with fastp, ran MiXCR and retained productive beta chains. Every entry covers one CDR3 protein and lists the most common genes and DNA from its rows. In this record, the V and J calls reflect TCRdb's handling and not the investigators' own analysis. Across this sample there are more than 400,000 distinct CDR3 sequences, with 15% seen only once. Clones ranked in the top ten supply 0.44% of the sample.

Ends trimmed: V by 4 bases, J by 8 bases; bases unmatched to a gene: 11. CDR1 and CDR2 are read off the germline V gene (reference sequence) as LGHDT and YNNKEL. The CDR3 goes from the cysteine to the phenylalanine over 15 residues. The sequence is cut down to CDR3 DNA, 45 bases in frame from base 1. Every donor was a healthy Caucasian. Three pairs of female monozygotic twins, all aged roughly 18 to 30 years, made up the twin cohort. Positive isolation kits from Invitrogen were used to isolate CD4+ and CD8+ T cell populations. These same records also appear under a second study, on yellow fever vaccine responses in identical twins. From the second report: The T cell response to vaccination in identical twins was reported by the authors to appear partly convergent and partly personalized. Focusing on identical twins, the study followed the T cell clones that responded to the vaccine, and did so with precision.

Sequenced: CD4+ T cells sorted from blood. The source of this sequence is a woman under 30 in good health. The chain employs TRBV3-1 and TRBJ2-1, and TRBD1 aligns with 7 junction nucleotides. The sequenced DNA is TGTGCCAGCAGCCCTACTATGGTCGGGACAGATGAGCAGTTCTTC. Its protein reads: CASSPTMVGTDEQFF.